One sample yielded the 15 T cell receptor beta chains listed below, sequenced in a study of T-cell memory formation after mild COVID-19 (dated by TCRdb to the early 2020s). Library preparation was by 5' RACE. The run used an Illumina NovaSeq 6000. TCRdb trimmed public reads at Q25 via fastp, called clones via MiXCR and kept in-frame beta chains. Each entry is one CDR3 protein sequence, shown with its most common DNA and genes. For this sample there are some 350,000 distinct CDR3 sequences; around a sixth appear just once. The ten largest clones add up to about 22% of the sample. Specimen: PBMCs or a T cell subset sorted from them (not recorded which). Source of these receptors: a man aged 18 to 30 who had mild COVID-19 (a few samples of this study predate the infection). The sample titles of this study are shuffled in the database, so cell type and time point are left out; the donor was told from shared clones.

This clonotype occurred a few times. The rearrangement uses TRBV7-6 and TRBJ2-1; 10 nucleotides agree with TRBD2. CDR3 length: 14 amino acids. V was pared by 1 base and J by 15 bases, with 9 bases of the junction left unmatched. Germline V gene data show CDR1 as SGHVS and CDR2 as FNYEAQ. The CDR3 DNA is TGTGCCAGCAGCTTAGGTTGGCTAGCGGGGGCCCCGTTCTTC. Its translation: CASSLGWLAGAPFF.

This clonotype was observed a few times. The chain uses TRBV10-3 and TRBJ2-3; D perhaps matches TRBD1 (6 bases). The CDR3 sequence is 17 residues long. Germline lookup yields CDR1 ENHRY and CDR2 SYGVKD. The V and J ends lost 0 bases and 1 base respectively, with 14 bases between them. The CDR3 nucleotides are TGTGCCATCAGTGAGTCGTTCGGACAGTCGGGCACAGATACGCAGTATTTT. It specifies CAISESFGQSGTDTQYF.

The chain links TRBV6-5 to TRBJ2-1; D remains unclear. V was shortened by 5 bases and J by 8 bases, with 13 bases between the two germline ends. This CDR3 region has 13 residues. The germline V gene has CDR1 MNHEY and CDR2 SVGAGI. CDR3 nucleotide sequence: TGTGCCAGCAGTCGAACCCCCGGCTATGAGCAGTTCTTC. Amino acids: CASSRTPGYEQFF.

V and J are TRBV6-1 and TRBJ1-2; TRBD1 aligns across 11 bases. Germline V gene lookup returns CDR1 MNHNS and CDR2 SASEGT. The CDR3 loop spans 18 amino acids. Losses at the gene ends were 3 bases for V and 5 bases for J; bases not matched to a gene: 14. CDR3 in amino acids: CASSDIYPRDRGTYGYTF. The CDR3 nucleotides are TGTGCCAGCAGTGATATTTATCCCCGGGACAGGGGGACATATGGCTACACCTTC.

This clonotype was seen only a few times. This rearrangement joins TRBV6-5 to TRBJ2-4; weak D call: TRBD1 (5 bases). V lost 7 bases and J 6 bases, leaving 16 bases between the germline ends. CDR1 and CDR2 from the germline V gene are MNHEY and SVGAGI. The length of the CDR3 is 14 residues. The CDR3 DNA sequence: TGTGCCAGCAAACTTCAGGGCCGAGGAAACATTCAGTACTTC. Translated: CASKLQGRGNIQYF.

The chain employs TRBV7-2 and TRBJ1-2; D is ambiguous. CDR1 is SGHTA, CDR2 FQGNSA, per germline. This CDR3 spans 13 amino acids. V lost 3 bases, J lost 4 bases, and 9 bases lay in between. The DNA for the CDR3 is TGTGCCAGCAGCTTCACCGGGATCTATGGCTACACCTTC. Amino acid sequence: CASSFTGIYGYTF.

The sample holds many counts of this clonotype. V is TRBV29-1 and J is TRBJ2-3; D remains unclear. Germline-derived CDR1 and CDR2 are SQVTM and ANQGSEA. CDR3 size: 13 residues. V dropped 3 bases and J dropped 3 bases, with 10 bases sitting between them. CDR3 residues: CSVDRTLTDTQYF. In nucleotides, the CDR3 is TGCAGCGTTGACAGGACCCTGACAGATACGCAGTATTTT.

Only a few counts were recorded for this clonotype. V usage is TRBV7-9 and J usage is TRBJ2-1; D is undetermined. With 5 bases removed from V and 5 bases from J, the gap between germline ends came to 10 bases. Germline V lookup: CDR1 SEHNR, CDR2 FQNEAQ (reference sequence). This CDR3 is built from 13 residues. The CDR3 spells CASSPPGDNEQFF. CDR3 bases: TGTGCCAGCAGCCCCCCTGGGGACAATGAGCAGTTCTTC.

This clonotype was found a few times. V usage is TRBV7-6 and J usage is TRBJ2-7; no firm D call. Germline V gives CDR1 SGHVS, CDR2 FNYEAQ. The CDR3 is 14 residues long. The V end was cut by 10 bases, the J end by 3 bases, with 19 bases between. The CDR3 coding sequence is TGTGCCACATCTAGAGACCGGGCCATCTACGAGCAGTACGTC. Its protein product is CATSRDRAIYEQYV.

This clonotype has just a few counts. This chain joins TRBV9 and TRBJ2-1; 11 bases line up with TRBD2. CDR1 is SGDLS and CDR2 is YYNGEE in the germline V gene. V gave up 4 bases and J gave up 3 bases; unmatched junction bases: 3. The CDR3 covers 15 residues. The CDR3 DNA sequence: TGTGCCAGCAGCTTCACTAGCGGGAGCTACAATGAGCAGTTCTTC. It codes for CASSFTSGSYNEQFF.

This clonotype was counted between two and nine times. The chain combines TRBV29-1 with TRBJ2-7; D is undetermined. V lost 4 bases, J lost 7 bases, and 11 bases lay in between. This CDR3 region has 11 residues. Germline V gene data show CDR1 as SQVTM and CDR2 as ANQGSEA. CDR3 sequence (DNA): TGCAGCGTTGGTTCAGTGTGGGAGCAGTACTTC. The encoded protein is CSVGSVWEQYF.

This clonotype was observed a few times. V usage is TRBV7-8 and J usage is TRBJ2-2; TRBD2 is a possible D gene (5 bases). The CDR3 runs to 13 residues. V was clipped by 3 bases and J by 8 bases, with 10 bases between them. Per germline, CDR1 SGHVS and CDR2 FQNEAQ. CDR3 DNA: TGTGCCAGCAGCTTCCGACTACGGGGGGAGCTGTTTTTT. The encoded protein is CASSFRLRGELFF.

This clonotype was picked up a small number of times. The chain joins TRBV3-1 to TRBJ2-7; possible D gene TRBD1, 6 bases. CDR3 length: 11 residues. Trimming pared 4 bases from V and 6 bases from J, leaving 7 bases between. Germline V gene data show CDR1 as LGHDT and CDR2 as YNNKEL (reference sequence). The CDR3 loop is CASSRGREQYF. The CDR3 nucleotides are TGTGCCAGCAGCCGGGGGCGCGAGCAGTACTTC.

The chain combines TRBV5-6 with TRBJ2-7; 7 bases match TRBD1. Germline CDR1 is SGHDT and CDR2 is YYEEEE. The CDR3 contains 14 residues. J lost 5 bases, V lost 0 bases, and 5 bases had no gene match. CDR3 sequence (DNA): TGTGCCAGCAGCTTGGTACAGGGGCGTGACGAGCAGTACGTC. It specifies CASSLVQGRDEQYV.

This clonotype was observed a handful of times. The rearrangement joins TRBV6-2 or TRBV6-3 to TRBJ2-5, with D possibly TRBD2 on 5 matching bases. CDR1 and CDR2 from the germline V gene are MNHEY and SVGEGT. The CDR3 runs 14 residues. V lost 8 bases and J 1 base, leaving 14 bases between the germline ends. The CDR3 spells CASYQRLPQETQYF. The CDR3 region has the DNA TGTGCCAGCTATCAGCGGCTACCCCAAGAGACCCAGTACTTC.